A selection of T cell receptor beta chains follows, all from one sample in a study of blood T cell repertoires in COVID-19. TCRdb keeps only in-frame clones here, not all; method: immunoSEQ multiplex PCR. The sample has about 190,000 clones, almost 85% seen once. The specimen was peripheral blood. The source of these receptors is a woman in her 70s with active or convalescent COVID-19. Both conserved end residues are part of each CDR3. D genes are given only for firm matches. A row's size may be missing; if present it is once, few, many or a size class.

CDR3nt: TGTGCCAGCAGTTTCAGCAGGGTAGGCTATGGCTACACCTTC
CDR3aa: CASSFSRVGYGYTF
abundance: .
j_gene: TRBJ1-2
v_gene: TRBV28
len: 14
d_gene: .

CDR3nt: TGTGCCACCTACAGGGGCGCCACGCGGAGCAATCAGCCCCAGCATTTT
CDR3aa: CATYRGATRSNQPQHF
abundance: .
j_gene: TRBJ1-5
v_gene: TRBV28
len: 16
d_gene: TRBD1

CDR3nt: TGCAGTGCTAGTGGTCGAGCGGGTAATCCCTCCTACAATGAGCAGTTCTTC
CDR3aa: CSASGRAGNPSYNEQFF
abundance: .
j_gene: TRBJ2-1
v_gene: TRBV20-1
len: 17
d_gene: .

CDR3nt: TGTGCCAGCACCAGACTAGCGGGAGGTGGTGAGCAGTTCTTC
CDR3aa: CASTRLAGGGEQFF
abundance: .
j_gene: TRBJ2-1
v_gene: TRBV2
len: 14
d_gene: TRBD2

CDR3nt: TGTGCCAGCAGATCCACAGGGACAGATACGCAGTATTTT
CDR3aa: CASRSTGTDTQYF
abundance: .
j_gene: TRBJ2-3
v_gene: TRBV12-3/TRBV12-4
len: 13
d_gene: .

CDR3nt: TGTGCCAGCGCGGTAGCGGGAGGTCGGGGGCAGTTCTTC
CDR3aa: CASAVAGGRGQFF
abundance: once
j_gene: TRBJ2-1
v_gene: TRBV28
len: 13
d_gene: TRBD2

CDR3nt: TGCGCCAGCAGTCACCCGGGGAGTCTAGCCAAAAACATTCAGTACTTC
CDR3aa: CASSHPGSLAKNIQYF
abundance: .
j_gene: TRBJ2-4
v_gene: TRBV23-1
len: 16
d_gene: .

CDR3nt: TGCAGCGTATTAGGAGGGATTAACACTGAAGCTTTCTTT
CDR3aa: CSVLGGINTEAFF
abundance: .
j_gene: TRBJ1-1
v_gene: TRBV29-1
len: 13
d_gene: .

CDR3nt: TGTGCCACCAGCAGAGGAGGTAGCGGAGCGTACAATGAGCAGTTCTTC
CDR3aa: CATSRGGSGAYNEQFF
abundance: .
j_gene: TRBJ2-1
v_gene: TRBV15
len: 16
d_gene: .

CDR3nt: TGTGCCAGCAGTCCTAGCGGGAACCAAGGCGATACGCAGTATTTT
CDR3aa: CASSPSGNQGDTQYF
abundance: .
j_gene: TRBJ2-3
v_gene: TRBV7-3
len: 15
d_gene: TRBD2

CDR3nt: TGTGCCAGCCGAGACAGGGTTCAGTCTGAAGCTTTCTTT
CDR3aa: CASRDRVQSEAFF
abundance: .
j_gene: TRBJ1-1
v_gene: TRBV18
len: 13
d_gene: TRBD1

CDR3nt: TGTGCCAGCAGCTTAGAGCAGGGAAGCTCCTACGAGCAGTACTTC
CDR3aa: CASSLEQGSSYEQYF
abundance: once
j_gene: TRBJ2-7
v_gene: TRBV11-1
len: 15
d_gene: .

CDR3nt: TGCACCAGCAGCCAAGACCCTGCGGGAGGGCCTGGGCAGTACTTC
CDR3aa: CTSSQDPAGGPGQYF
abundance: .
j_gene: TRBJ2-7
v_gene: TRBV1
len: 15
d_gene: .

CDR3nt: TGTGCCAGCAGCCCTAGGGACAGGATTTATTCACCCCTCCACTTT
CDR3aa: CASSPRDRIYSPLHF
abundance: .
j_gene: TRBJ1-6
v_gene: TRBV11-2
len: 15
d_gene: TRBD1

CDR3nt: TGCGCCAGCAGCTTGGTCGGGAGCCTGGGGGAGACCCAGTACTTC
CDR3aa: CASSLVGSLGETQYF
abundance: .
j_gene: TRBJ2-5
v_gene: TRBV5-1
len: 15
d_gene: .

CDR3nt: TGTGCCAGCAGTTTAGCCGGATCCGGGACAGGACGCGGCTACACCTTC
CDR3aa: CASSLAGSGTGRGYTF
abundance: .
j_gene: TRBJ1-2
v_gene: TRBV28
len: 16
d_gene: TRBD1

CDR3nt: TGTGCCAGTACGACTAGCGGGACTGCCGGTACGCAGTATTTT
CDR3aa: CASTTSGTAGTQYF
abundance: .
j_gene: TRBJ2-3
v_gene: TRBV19
len: 14
d_gene: TRBD2